This TCR beta chain was retrieved from a study of human T cells and chemical hapten exposure. Trimming pared 1 base from V and 5 bases from J, leaving 17 bases between. CDR1 and CDR2 (germline): SNHLY, FYNNEI. The CDR3 has 16 residues. Time point in this sample: pre-sensitization, week 0. As for treatment: therapeutic diphenylcyclopropenone sensitization with weekly scalp DPC. Using its own MiXCR run on the RACE reads, TCRdb lists one record per CDR3 protein. The data hold around 300,000 distinct CDR3 sequences, with around 7.7% observed a single time. This clonotype was observed many times. The source is a man aged 18-30 years with alopecia areata. Some clones in this sample may be carry-over from other donors' samples. The V call is TRBV2, the J call TRBJ1-2; possible D gene TRBD1, 6 bases. Sample: whole blood, taken in connection with sensitization to the hapten diphenylcyclopropenone (DPC). The chain's CDR3 is CASSEGETGLLYGYTF. DNA of the CDR3: TGTGCCAGCAGTGAAGGGGAGACAGGACTTCTTTATGGCTACACCTTC.